These 15 T cell receptor beta chains were all obtained from the same sample, sequenced in a study of tumor and adjacent non-tumor tissue in lung cancer. The library came from three nested PCR rounds adapted from ARM-PCR protocols. Each CDR3 protein is one row after TCRdb ran MiXCR on the multiplex PCR reads. This table holds some 120,000 distinct CDR3 sequences, roughly 64% found once. RNA was extracted from bulk tissue without any cell sorting. Sequencing was performed on lung tumor tissue. The receptors come from a man aged 30-40 years with non-small cell lung cancer.

Remarks on this clonotype: A clone one base away is much larger, so this may be a read error. The chain joins TRBV6-5 to TRBJ2-5, with 10 bases matching TRBD2. The CDR3 covers 15 residues. With V trimmed by 5 bases and J by 5 bases, 8 bases remained unmatched. Germline CDR1 MNHEY, CDR2 SVGAGI. This CDR3 is CASSDPTSGVETQYF. The CDR3 DNA follows: TGTGCCAGCAGTGACCCTACTAGCGGGGTCGAGACCCAGTACTTC.

The table lists this clonotype with a few counts. The chain links TRBV12-3 or TRBV12-4 to TRBJ1-3; 7 bases map to TRBD1. The CDR3 spans 17 residues. Trimming at V came to 5 bases and at J to 0 bases, leaving 10 bases not matched to a gene. Here the CDR3 DNA reads TGTGCCAGCAGTCTACACCGACAGGGAGTCTCTGGAAACACCATATATTTT. Residues: CASSLHRQGVSGNTIYF.

This clonotype was seen only a few times. V gene TRBV6-1 combines with J gene TRBJ2-4; D gene ambiguous. Germline CDR1 reads MNHNS; CDR2 reads SASEGT. The CDR3 covers 15 residues. Trimming took 2 bases from V and 9 from J, leaving 17 bases between them. The CDR3 is CASSERGTAPGIQYF. The CDR3 DNA follows: TGTGCCAGCAGTGAAAGAGGAACAGCCCCGGGCATTCAGTACTTC.

Worth noting for this clonotype: The missing conserved phenylalanine or tryptophan at the end of this CDR3 makes a read error likely. The chain carries TRBV6-2 or TRBV6-3 and TRBJ1-6; D is undetermined. The CDR3 runs to 12 residues. Looked up from germline, CDR1 is MNHEY and CDR2 is SVGEGT. The CDR3 sequence: CTSSPTLQCLHS. The CDR3, as DNA: TGTACCAGCAGTCCGACCCTACAATGTCTCCACTCT.

This clonotype has at least ten counts. V usage is TRBV11-3 and J usage is TRBJ2-1; TRBD1 is a possible D gene (5 bases). The V and J ends lost 2 bases and 3 bases respectively, with 14 bases between them. The CDR3 has 16 amino acids. Germline loops: CDR1 SGHNT, CDR2 YENEEA. The CDR3 nucleotides are TGTGCCAGCAGCTTACGCCGTCGACAGATCTACAATGAGCAGTTCTTC. It codes for CASSLRRRQIYNEQFF. Filled out from reference TRBV11-3 and TRBJ2-1, the complete variable domain reads EAGVVQSPRYKIIEKKQPVAFWCNPISGHNTLYWYLQNLGQGPELLIRYENEEAVDDSQLPKDRFSAERLKGVDSTLKIQPAELGDSAVYLCASSLRRRQIYNEQFFGPGTRLTVL.

This clonotype has only one observation. A single base separates this from a much larger clone, so it may be a read error. This chain connects TRBV12-3 or TRBV12-4 to TRBJ2-7; a weak D match, TRBD1 (5 bases). Trimming shortened V by 6 bases and J by 5 bases, and 20 bases separated the two germline ends. The CDR3 runs to 15 residues. The CDR3 spells CASSPRVRVVHEQYF. For the CDR3, the DNA is TGTGCCAGCAGCCCCAGGGTCAGGGTTGTCCACGAGCAGTACTTC.

The V and J genes are TRBV12-3 or TRBV12-4 and TRBJ2-7; weak D call: TRBD1 (6 bases). Deletions cut 3 bases from V and 13 bases from J, with 22 bases between. The CDR3 covers 14 residues. In DNA form, the CDR3 reads TGTGCCAGCAGTTTCCGGCAGGGGTGGTACGTGCAATACTTC. This sequence encodes CASSFRQGWYVQYF.

Concerning this clonotype itself: Since a much larger clone is just one base distant, this may be a read error. This rearrangement joins TRBV20-1 to TRBJ1-3; TRBD1 agrees at 8 bases. Germline CDR1 DFQATT, CDR2 SNEGSKA (reference sequence). This CDR3 region has 15 residues. CDR3 DNA sequence: TGCAGTGTTAGAGAGGAGACAGGGGTTGGAAACACCATATATTTT. As protein: CSVREETGVGNTIYF.

A remark on this clonotype: Likely a read error: the CDR3 ends without its conserved phenylalanine or tryptophan. It is unclear where the CDR3 begins or ends on the DNA, so no DNA is shown, and the CDR3 is as TCRdb lists it. This CDR3 reads CSVEDIWDGTEVFL. The genes are TRBV29-1 and TRBJ1-1. The CDR3 comprises 14 residues, both ends counted. Germline V gene data show CDR1 as SQVTM and CDR2 as ANQGSEA.

With respect to this clonotype: Here the CDR3 omits its conserved ending phenylalanine or tryptophan, so a read error is the likely source. The chain carries TRBV6-5 and TRBJ1-1; perhaps TRBD1 as D (5 bases). This CDR3 is 15 amino acids long. Per germline, CDR1 MNHEY and CDR2 SVGAGI. CDR3 region: CASSFLGGWNIEAFS. The CDR3 region has the DNA TGTGCCAGCAGTTTCTTGGGGGGATGGAACATTGAAGCTTTCTCT.

About this clonotype: A read error may explain this, as a much larger clone is one base away. This chain joins TRBV20-1 and TRBJ2-7; TRBD2 agrees at 9 bases. CDR1 is DFQATT and CDR2 is SNEGSKA in the germline V gene (reference sequence). CDR3 length: 16 residues. The CDR3 region is CSTRLATSGLSYEQYF. CDR3 sequence (DNA): TGCAGTACTAGACTTGCGACTAGCGGCCTATCCTACGAGCAGTACTTC.

Regarding this clonotype: A much larger clone differs by one base, so this may be a read error. This chain joins TRBV6-5 and TRBJ2-5; no firm D call. This CDR3 has 15 residues. Germline V gene lookup returns CDR1 MNHEY and CDR2 SVGAGI. Trimming removed 0 bases at V and 3 bases at J, with 11 bases between. In DNA form, the CDR3 reads TGTGCCAGCAGTTACTCCCACAGCTCCAAAGAGACCCAGTACTTC. Protein product: CASSYSHSSKETQYF.

In its sample, this clonotype was seen once. A much larger clonotype is one base distant, so this may be a read error. This sequence joins TRBV20-1 and TRBJ1-2; 8 bases match TRBD1. V shed 3 bases, J shed 6 bases, and the junction held 18 bases outside the gene matches. The CDR3 sequence is 17 residues long. Germline values: CDR1 DFQATT, CDR2 SNEGSKA (reference sequence). CDR3: CSARIVAGQGPMNGYTF. The CDR3, as DNA: TGCAGTGCTAGGATTGTTGCAGGACAGGGTCCTATGAATGGCTACACCTTC.

DNA of the CDR3: TGTGCCAGCAGCTTAGCCGTCGGGGTTGTCACAGATAGGCTGTATTTT. It specifies CASSLAVGVVTDRLYF. This sequence joins TRBV11-2 and TRBJ2-3; maybe TRBD2 (5 bases). This CDR3 contains 16 residues. Germline lookup yields CDR1 SGHAT and CDR2 FQNNGV. V lost 1 base and J lost 14, with 25 bases in between.

Remarks on this clonotype: This may be a read error: a much more frequent sequence differs by one nucleotide. Here the CDR3 omits its conserved ending phenylalanine or tryptophan, so a read error is the likely source. CDR3 in amino acids: CASSPPGEGGLGEQYS. CDR3 nucleotides: TGTGCCAGCAGTCCCCCGGGGGAGGGGGGACTTGGAGAGCAGTACTCC. The chain combines TRBV12-3 or TRBV12-4 with TRBJ2-7; tentative D call: TRBD2 (7 bases). CDR3 length: 16 amino acids. The V end was cut by 5 bases, the J end by 7 bases, with 24 bases between.